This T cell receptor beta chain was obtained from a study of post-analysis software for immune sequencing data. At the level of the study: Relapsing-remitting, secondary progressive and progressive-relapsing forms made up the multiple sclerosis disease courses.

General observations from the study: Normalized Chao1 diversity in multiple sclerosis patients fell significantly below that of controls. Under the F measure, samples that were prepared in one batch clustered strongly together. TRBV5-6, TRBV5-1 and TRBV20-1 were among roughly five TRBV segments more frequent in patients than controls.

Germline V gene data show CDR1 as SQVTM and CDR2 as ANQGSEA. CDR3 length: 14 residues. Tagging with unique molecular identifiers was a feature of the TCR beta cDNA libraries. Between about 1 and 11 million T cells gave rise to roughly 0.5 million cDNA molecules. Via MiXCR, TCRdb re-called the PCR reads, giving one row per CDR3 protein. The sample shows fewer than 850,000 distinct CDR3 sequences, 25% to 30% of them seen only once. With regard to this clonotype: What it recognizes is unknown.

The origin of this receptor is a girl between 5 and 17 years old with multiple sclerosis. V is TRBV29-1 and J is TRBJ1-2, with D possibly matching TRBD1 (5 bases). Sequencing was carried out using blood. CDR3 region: CSDLAGGGGYGYTF. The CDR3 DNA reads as TGCAGTGATCTCGCCGGTGGGGGAGGCTATGGCTACACCTTC.